The subject of this entry is one TCR beta chain. Its antigen remains unidentified. The data are from a study of shared clonotypes between healthy human individuals. On the study more broadly: Each donor contributed plates that comprised three CD4 naive, three CD4 memory, two CD8 naive and one CD8 memory. The study's findings and limits: Generally, naive subsets came out with larger estimated richness than memory subsets.

V was clipped by 2 bases and J by 0 bases; unmatched bases: 4. CDR1 is SGHTA, CDR2 FQGNSA, per germline. This CDR3 is built from 16 residues. Measured with immunoSEQ multiplex PCR; TCRdb has only the in-frame clones, and not every one. Found here are approximately 980,000 clones, 76% of them singletons; the top ten hold about 1.5%. Material: memory CD4+ T cells sorted from blood. Regarding subset: CD45RA-negative fraction. This clonotype was sampled from a man in his late teens or twenties in good health. The chain recombines TRBV7-2 with TRBJ2-3; 8 nucleotides match TRBD2. Here the CDR3 reads CASSLFASGSTDTQYF. The CDR3 region has the DNA TGTGCCAGCAGCTTATTCGCTAGCGGGAGCACAGATACGCAGTATTTT. Variable domain in full (rest from reference TRBV7-2 and TRBJ2-3): GAGVSQSPSNKVTEKGKDVELRCDPISGHTALYWYRQSLGQGLEFLIYFQGNSAPDKSGLPSDRFSAERTGGSVSTLTIQRTQQEDSAVYLCASSLFASGSTDTQYFGPGTRLTVL.